This T cell receptor beta chain was sequenced during a study of spatial heterogeneity in lung cancer. As for the study in general: Alpha-chain detections were consistently fewer than beta-chain detections among the sequences.

CDR1 and CDR2 (germline): MNHNS, SASEGT. V was cut by 10 bases and J by 2 bases, with 18 bases left in between. The CDR3 sequence is 15 residues long. This clonotype showed up many times. Time point denoted: sample taken at primary tumor resection. The cohort: 65 to 80 early-stage, untreated non-small cell lung cancer patients. TCRdb re-derived calls from the 5' RACE reads in MiXCR, one entry per CDR3 protein. The sample includes 40,000 or so distinct CDR3 sequences, approximately 3.1% seen only once; the top ten take about 34%. The chain joins TRBV6-1 to TRBJ1-5; tentatively, D is TRBD1 (6 bases). The receptor was derived from a male donor with early-stage non-small cell lung cancer. Sequencing was performed on normal lung tissue next to the tumor, taken at surgery. The CDR3 sequence: CATEGGGIGNQPQHF. CDR3 nucleotide sequence: TGTGCCACCGAGGGCGGGGGCATCGGCAATCAGCCCCAGCATTTT.